Listed below are T cell receptor beta chains from one sample, sequenced in a study of blood T cell repertoires in COVID-19. TCRdb keeps only in-frame clones here, not all; method: immunoSEQ multiplex PCR. Counted here are 300,000 to 400,000 clones, about 87% occurring once; the ten biggest clones make up over 2%. Specimen: peripheral blood. The receptor source for this set is a woman between 55 and 75 years old with COVID-19, enrolled during active disease. The CDR3 runs from the conserved cysteine through the conserved F or W. The D gene is left open where the match is weak. Clone size appears in some rows only: once, few, many, or a class for an expanded clone.

D gene: .
clone size: .
J gene: TRBJ2-2
V gene: TRBV5-1
CDR3 length: 17
CDR3 DNA: TGCGCCAGCAGCCTATCGACACTAGCTATGGGGGACGGGGAGCTGTTTTTT
CDR3 protein: CASSLSTLAMGDGELFF

D gene: TRBD1
clone size: .
J gene: TRBJ1-4
V gene: TRBV5-5
CDR3 length: 15
CDR3 DNA: TGTGCCAGCAGCTTACACAGGGGTCGGGGTGAAAAACTGTTTTTT
CDR3 protein: CASSLHRGRGEKLFF

D gene: TRBD1
clone size: .
J gene: TRBJ1-5
V gene: TRBV6-5
CDR3 length: 14
CDR3 DNA: TGTGCCAGCAGCACGGACAGGGGAGCACAGCCCCAGCATTTT
CDR3 protein: CASSTDRGAQPQHF

D gene: .
clone size: once
J gene: TRBJ1-2
V gene: TRBV11-2
CDR3 length: 13
CDR3 DNA: TGTGCCAGCAGCTATGACGGACTCTATGGCTACACCTTC
CDR3 protein: CASSYDGLYGYTF

D gene: .
clone size: once
J gene: TRBJ1-2
V gene: TRBV27
CDR3 length: 14
CDR3 DNA: TGTGCCAGCAGTTTATCAGGACTACCCTATGGCTACACCTTC
CDR3 protein: CASSLSGLPYGYTF

D gene: TRBD2
clone size: .
J gene: TRBJ2-5
V gene: TRBV13
CDR3 length: 18
CDR3 DNA: TGTGCCAGCAGCTTAGGGGACAGACTAGCGGGGGGCCAAGAGACCCAGTACTTC
CDR3 protein: CASSLGDRLAGGQETQYF

D gene: .
clone size: .
J gene: TRBJ1-5
V gene: TRBV19
CDR3 length: 15
CDR3 DNA: TGTGCCAGTAGCCGGGGAGGGTCGGGTTGGCAGCCCCAGCATTTT
CDR3 protein: CASSRGGSGWQPQHF

D gene: TRBD1
clone size: .
J gene: TRBJ1-2
V gene: TRBV6-5
CDR3 length: 13
CDR3 DNA: TGTGCCAGCAGGGACAGGGTAACCTATGGCTACACCTTC
CDR3 protein: CASRDRVTYGYTF

D gene: .
clone size: .
J gene: TRBJ2-5
V gene: TRBV15
CDR3 length: 12
CDR3 DNA: TGTGCCACCAGCAGAGTAGCAGAGACCCAGTACTTC
CDR3 protein: CATSRVAETQYF

D gene: TRBD1
clone size: once
J gene: TRBJ1-1
V gene: TRBV19
CDR3 length: 17
CDR3 DNA: TGTGCCAGTAGTAGTAGGACAGGGGAGGCATCCTTGGCTGAAGCTTTCTTT
CDR3 protein: CASSSRTGEASLAEAFF

D gene: .
clone size: .
J gene: TRBJ1-5
V gene: TRBV2
CDR3 length: 17
CDR3 DNA: TGTGCCAGCAGTTTATTGGGTACAGCCTATAGCAATCAGCCCCAGCATTTT
CDR3 protein: CASSLLGTAYSNQPQHF

D gene: TRBD1
clone size: .
J gene: TRBJ1-5
V gene: TRBV6-1
CDR3 length: 16
CDR3 DNA: TGTGCCAGCAGTGAAATACAGGGGGCACCAAGGCAGCCCCAGCATTTT
CDR3 protein: CASSEIQGAPRQPQHF

D gene: .
clone size: .
J gene: TRBJ1-6
V gene: TRBV5-1
CDR3 length: 14
CDR3 DNA: TGCGCCAGCAGCTTGGCCTATTACGGGTCACCCCTCCACTTT
CDR3 protein: CASSLAYYGSPLHF

D gene: TRBD1
clone size: .
J gene: TRBJ1-2
V gene: TRBV28
CDR3 length: 14
CDR3 DNA: TGTGCCATCAGGGGTGGGACAGGCTTCTATGGCTACACCTTC
CDR3 protein: CAIRGGTGFYGYTF

D gene: TRBD1
clone size: once
J gene: TRBJ2-7
V gene: TRBV11-2
CDR3 length: 15
CDR3 DNA: TGTGCCAGCAGCTTGGGGACAGGTGCGACCTACGAGCAGTACTTC
CDR3 protein: CASSLGTGATYEQYF

D gene: TRBD2
clone size: .
J gene: TRBJ2-2
V gene: TRBV19
CDR3 length: 20
CDR3 DNA: TGTGCCAGTAGTATAGCTTGGCCTAGCGGGGGCTTCGCGAACACCGGGGAGCTGTTTTTT
CDR3 protein: CASSIAWPSGGFANTGELFF

D gene: TRBD2
clone size: .
J gene: TRBJ2-3
V gene: TRBV9
CDR3 length: 17
CDR3 DNA: TGTGCCAGCAGCGTAGGGCTAGCGGGGGGTTCCACAGATACGCAGTATTTT
CDR3 protein: CASSVGLAGGSTDTQYF

D gene: TRBD1
clone size: .
J gene: TRBJ2-5
V gene: TRBV6-5
CDR3 length: 14
CDR3 DNA: TGTGCCAGCAGTCTCGGACAGGTCTTCGAGACCCAGTACTTC
CDR3 protein: CASSLGQVFETQYF

D gene: TRBD1
clone size: .
J gene: TRBJ1-3
V gene: TRBV6-1
CDR3 length: 20
CDR3 DNA: TGTGCCAGCAGTGAATATCCAGGGGGCGCGTCTCCCGGGTCTGGAAACACCATATATTTT
CDR3 protein: CASSEYPGGASPGSGNTIYF

D gene: TRBD2
clone size: .
J gene: TRBJ2-1
V gene: TRBV9
CDR3 length: 14
CDR3 DNA: TGTGCCAGCAGCGGTAGCGGGGGTTACAATGAGCAGTTCTTC
CDR3 protein: CASSGSGGYNEQFF

D gene: TRBD1
clone size: .
J gene: TRBJ2-1
V gene: TRBV5-6
CDR3 length: 15
CDR3 DNA: TGTGCCAGCAGCCTCGCAGGGGGCGACTACAATGAGCAGTTCTTC
CDR3 protein: CASSLAGGDYNEQFF

D gene: .
clone size: .
J gene: TRBJ2-1
V gene: TRBV12-5
CDR3 length: 16
CDR3 DNA: TGTGCTAGTGTCATTGCGGGGAGGGGGGACTACAATGAGCAGTTCTTC
CDR3 protein: CASVIAGRGDYNEQFF

D gene: TRBD2
clone size: .
J gene: TRBJ2-7
V gene: TRBV7-9
CDR3 length: 16
CDR3 DNA: TGTGCCAGCAGCTTCCCCCGGGAGGCCCAATCCTACGAGCAGTACTTC
CDR3 protein: CASSFPREAQSYEQYF

D gene: .
clone size: .
J gene: TRBJ1-2
V gene: TRBV28
CDR3 length: 14
CDR3 DNA: TGTGCCAGCAGGCCCCAGGGAAGACTCTATGGCTACACCTTC
CDR3 protein: CASRPQGRLYGYTF

D gene: TRBD2
clone size: .
J gene: TRBJ2-1
V gene: TRBV3-1/TRBV3-2
CDR3 length: 15
CDR3 DNA: TGTGCCAGCAAACCTAGCGGGGAGCCCTACAATGAGCAGTTCTTC
CDR3 protein: CASKPSGEPYNEQFF

D gene: .
clone size: .
J gene: TRBJ1-2
V gene: TRBV11-2
CDR3 length: 14
CDR3 DNA: TGTGCCAGCAGCTTGGGCAGCCTTAACTATGGCTACACCTTC
CDR3 protein: CASSLGSLNYGYTF

D gene: .
clone size: .
J gene: TRBJ1-5
V gene: TRBV3-1/TRBV3-2
CDR3 length: 14
CDR3 DNA: TGTGCCAGCAGCCAAGCGGTGGGCAATCAGCCCCAGCATTTT
CDR3 protein: CASSQAVGNQPQHF

D gene: TRBD1
clone size: .
J gene: TRBJ2-3
V gene: TRBV18
CDR3 length: 17
CDR3 DNA: TGTGCCAGCTCACCGAAGCCGGGACAGGGACGCGGAGATACGCAGTATTTT
CDR3 protein: CASSPKPGQGRGDTQYF

D gene: TRBD1
clone size: .
J gene: TRBJ1-4
V gene: TRBV7-9
CDR3 length: 17
CDR3 DNA: TGTGCCAGCAGCTTGGACGGGACAGGGACCCTTAATGAAAAACTGTTTTTT
CDR3 protein: CASSLDGTGTLNEKLFF

D gene: .
clone size: .
J gene: TRBJ2-7
V gene: TRBV6-2/TRBV6-3
CDR3 length: 12
CDR3 DNA: TGTGCCAGCAGTCCCCGTCCCTACGAGCAGTACTTC
CDR3 protein: CASSPRPYEQYF

D gene: TRBD2
clone size: .
J gene: TRBJ2-5
V gene: TRBV7-9
CDR3 length: 13
CDR3 DNA: TGTGCCACGGGCCGGGCTAGCGGGGGGCCCCAGTACTTC
CDR3 protein: CATGRASGGPQYF

D gene: TRBD1
clone size: .
J gene: TRBJ1-3
V gene: TRBV19
CDR3 length: 17
CDR3 DNA: TGTGCCAGTAGTTCATCCGGGACAGGGTTACGAGGAAACACCATATATTTT
CDR3 protein: CASSSSGTGLRGNTIYF

D gene: TRBD1
clone size: .
J gene: TRBJ1-1
V gene: TRBV19
CDR3 length: 15
CDR3 DNA: TGTGCCAGTAGTATCAAGGGGGCGGGGAACACTGAAGCTTTCTTT
CDR3 protein: CASSIKGAGNTEAFF

D gene: .
clone size: .
J gene: TRBJ1-1
V gene: TRBV2
CDR3 length: 15
CDR3 DNA: TGTGCCAGCAGTGATGGCGGAAGATTGAACACTGAAGCTTTCTTT
CDR3 protein: CASSDGGRLNTEAFF

D gene: .
clone size: .
J gene: TRBJ2-7
V gene: TRBV27
CDR3 length: 11
CDR3 DNA: TGTGCCAGCAGTCCCCACTACGAGCAGTACTTC
CDR3 protein: CASSPHYEQYF

D gene: .
clone size: .
J gene: TRBJ1-2
V gene: TRBV11-2
CDR3 length: 14
CDR3 DNA: TGTGCCAGCAGCTCTAGTGGGGGCGTCTATGGCTACACCTTC
CDR3 protein: CASSSSGGVYGYTF

D gene: .
clone size: .
J gene: TRBJ2-7
V gene: TRBV7-2
CDR3 length: 17
CDR3 DNA: TGTGCCAGCAGCTTTAGTAGGACGGGACTGGGAACCTACGAGCAGTACTTC
CDR3 protein: CASSFSRTGLGTYEQYF

D gene: .
clone size: .
J gene: TRBJ1-4
V gene: TRBV28
CDR3 length: 15
CDR3 DNA: TGTGCCAGCAGTTTAGGGGGCGCAGCTAATGAAAAACTGTTTTTT
CDR3 protein: CASSLGGAANEKLFF

D gene: .
clone size: .
J gene: TRBJ1-2
V gene: TRBV4-1
CDR3 length: 12
CDR3 DNA: TGCGCCAGCAGCCACGGGGGTTATGGCTACACCTTC
CDR3 protein: CASSHGGYGYTF

D gene: TRBD1
clone size: .
J gene: TRBJ2-2
V gene: TRBV6-5
CDR3 length: 15
CDR3 DNA: TGTGCCAGCAGAGGGGGACAGGGTAGGACCGGGGAGCTGTTTTTT
CDR3 protein: CASRGGQGRTGELFF

D gene: TRBD2
clone size: .
J gene: TRBJ2-7
V gene: TRBV6-5
CDR3 length: 14
CDR3 DNA: TGTGCCAGCAGAGCTCCAGGGTCGCGGGGGGAGCAGTACTTC
CDR3 protein: CASRAPGSRGEQYF

D gene: .
clone size: .
J gene: TRBJ2-3
V gene: TRBV11-3
CDR3 length: 12
CDR3 DNA: TGTGCCAGCAGCCCTTTATTAGATACGCAGTATTTT
CDR3 protein: CASSPLLDTQYF

D gene: TRBD1
clone size: few
J gene: TRBJ2-7
V gene: TRBV14
CDR3 length: 14
CDR3 DNA: TGTGCCAGCAGCCAAGCCGGGACAGGGGGCGAGCAGTACTTC
CDR3 protein: CASSQAGTGGEQYF

D gene: .
clone size: .
J gene: TRBJ1-2
V gene: TRBV18
CDR3 length: 14
CDR3 DNA: TGTGCCAGCTCACCCCAGGGGAGGGAGAGCGGCTACACCTTC
CDR3 protein: CASSPQGRESGYTF

D gene: .
clone size: .
J gene: TRBJ1-6
V gene: TRBV7-9
CDR3 length: 16
CDR3 DNA: TGTGCCAGTGGATGGAGAGGGACATTCCATAATTCACCCCTCCACTTT
CDR3 protein: CASGWRGTFHNSPLHF